Sequencing of this T cell receptor (beta chain) was carried out in a study of type 1 regulatory T cells. TCRdb ran MiXCR on the reads and lists one entry per CDR3 protein. The sample records about 100,000 distinct CDR3 sequences, around a third being singletons. The specimen was CD4+ T cells, either the whole sample or a sorted fraction (not recorded which). The source of this sequence is a human donor in good health.

CDR3 amino acids: CASSLPGVAGTDTQYF. The DNA for the CDR3 is TGCGCCAGCAGCTTGCCCGGGGTAGCGGGAACAGATACGCAGTATTTT. The V call is TRBV5-1, the J call TRBJ2-3, with 8 nucleotides matching TRBD2. This CDR3 comprises 16 residues. Germline-derived CDR1 and CDR2 are SGHRS and YFSETQ. Germline trimming cut 1 base from V and 3 bases from J; bases unmatched to any gene: 7.